The 3 T cell receptor beta chains reported below all come from one sample, sequenced in a study of blood T cell repertoires in COVID-19. Produced via immunoSEQ multiplex PCR; TCRdb's table is partial and in-frame only. In the table there are about 480,000 clones, around nine tenths of which are singletons. Sample: PBMCs or T cells enriched from blood (not recorded which). Receptor source: a woman in her thirties or forties who had recovered from COVID-19.

This chain joins TRBV2 and TRBJ1-1; 11 bases agree with TRBD1. Germline CDR1 is SNHLY and CDR2 is FYNNEI. V dropped 6 bases and J dropped 6; count of bases not matched to a gene: 3. The CDR3 loop spans 13 amino acids. This chain's CDR3 is CASRRTGGSEAFF. The CDR3 DNA sequence: TGTGCCAGCAGGAGGACAGGGGGCTCTGAAGCTTTCTTT.

V gene TRBV19 combines with J gene TRBJ2-7; D is uncertain. The V end lost 3 bases, the J end lost 3 bases, and 9 bases lay between the germline ends. CDR1 and CDR2 from the germline V gene are LNHDA and SQIVND (reference sequence). This CDR3 spans 13 amino acids. The CDR3 loop is CASSIGPGYEQYF. In nucleotides, the CDR3 is TGTGCCAGTAGTATCGGTCCGGGCTACGAGCAGTACTTC.

This sequence joins TRBV18 and TRBJ2-7; D possibly corresponds to TRBD1 (6 bases). This CDR3 has 12 amino acids. Looked up from germline, CDR1 is KGHSH and CDR2 is LQKENI. V gave up 0 bases and J gave up 7 bases, with 7 bases separating them. Here the CDR3 DNA reads TGTGCCAGCTCACCACCGGGGGCAGAGCAGTACTTC. Protein: CASSPPGAEQYF.